The rows below give T cell receptor beta chains drawn from one sample of a study of Graves' ophthalmopathy and Graves' hyperthyroidism. Using its own MiXCR run on the multiplex PCR reads, TCRdb lists one record per CDR3 protein. The table lists hundreds of thousands of distinct CDR3 sequences, around a fifth of them singletons, with roughly 6.9% in the top ten. Sequenced material: peripheral blood. The receptors originated from a woman between 18 and 30 years old with stable Graves' hyperthyroidism. Some clones in this sample may be carry-over from other donors' samples. Both conserved end residues are part of each CDR3. A D gene is named only where the DNA matches it firmly. Clone size is stated in some rows and not others, as once, few, many or a class when expanded.

D gene: .; J gene: TRBJ1-2; V gene: TRBV7-9; clone size: many; CDR3 DNA: TGTGCCTCGGAGGGGACTTCTTTGGGAGGCTACACCTTC; CDR3 protein: CASEGTSLGGYTF
D gene: .; J gene: TRBJ2-7; V gene: TRBV7-3; clone size: .; CDR3 DNA: TGTGCCAGCAGTTTGGGGCAGGACCAAAGGGCCTACGAGCAGTACTTC; CDR3 protein: CASSLGQDQRAYEQYF
D gene: .; J gene: TRBJ1-1; V gene: TRBV19; clone size: many; CDR3 DNA: TGTGCCAGTCTTGACAGGTGGGACACTGAAGCTTTCTTT; CDR3 protein: CASLDRWDTEAFF
D gene: .; J gene: TRBJ1-3; V gene: TRBV6-1; clone size: many; CDR3 DNA: TGTGCCAGCAGTACGCGGGGGGTCTCTGGAAACACCATATATTTT; CDR3 protein: CASSTRGVSGNTIYF
D gene: TRBD2; J gene: TRBJ2-3; V gene: TRBV12-3/TRBV12-4; clone size: once; CDR3 DNA: TGTGCCAGCAGTCCACCCGAGGGGACTAGCCGGACAGATACGCAGTATTTT; CDR3 protein: CASSPPEGTSRTDTQYF
D gene: TRBD1; J gene: TRBJ2-7; V gene: TRBV5-1; clone size: .; CDR3 DNA: TGCGCCAGCAGCTTTTATACAGGGGGGTACGAGCAGTACTTC; CDR3 protein: CASSFYTGGYEQYF
D gene: TRBD1; J gene: TRBJ1-6; V gene: TRBV4-1; clone size: .; CDR3 DNA: TGCGCCAGCAGCCAATTCCGGACAGGGGGTTACTATAATTCACCCCTCCACTTT; CDR3 protein: CASSQFRTGGYYNSPLHF
D gene: .; J gene: TRBJ2-7; V gene: TRBV2; clone size: many; CDR3 DNA: TGTGCCAGCAAGGCGGGACTCCCGGGGGACGAGCAGTACTTC; CDR3 protein: CASKAGLPGDEQYF
D gene: TRBD1; J gene: TRBJ2-4; V gene: TRBV6-1; clone size: many; CDR3 DNA: TGTGCCAGCAGTAAGGACAGGGCGGCCAAAAACATTCAGTACTTC; CDR3 protein: CASSKDRAAKNIQYF
D gene: .; J gene: TRBJ2-7; V gene: TRBV6-5; clone size: .; CDR3 DNA: TGTGCCAGCAGTTACTCGGCTCGGGGCTACGAGCAGTACTTC; CDR3 protein: CASSYSARGYEQYF
D gene: TRBD1; J gene: TRBJ1-6; V gene: TRBV4-1; clone size: .; CDR3 DNA: TGCGCCAGCAGCCGAACGACAGGGAATAATTCACCCCTCCACTTT; CDR3 protein: CASSRTTGNNSPLHF
D gene: .; J gene: TRBJ2-2; V gene: TRBV12-3/TRBV12-4; clone size: .; CDR3 DNA: TGTGCCACGTTGCGGGACACCGGTTCGGGGGAGCTGTTTTTT; CDR3 protein: CATLRDTGSGELFF
D gene: .; J gene: TRBJ2-7; V gene: TRBV3-1; clone size: .; CDR3 DNA: TGTGCCAGCAGCCACTATGGACAGAGCCTCTACGAGCAGTACTTC; CDR3 protein: CASSHYGQSLYEQYF
D gene: TRBD2; J gene: TRBJ2-7; V gene: TRBV18; clone size: many; CDR3 DNA: TGTGCCAGCTCGACTAGCGGGGGGCCCTCCTACGAGCAGTACTTC; CDR3 protein: CASSTSGGPSYEQYF
D gene: TRBD1; J gene: TRBJ1-5; V gene: TRBV28; clone size: many; CDR3 DNA: TGTGCCAGCAGCCTAAGGACAGGGGTGCCTCAGCCCCAGCATTTT; CDR3 protein: CASSLRTGVPQPQHF
D gene: .; J gene: TRBJ1-2; V gene: TRBV9; clone size: many; CDR3 DNA: TGTGCCAGCAGCGTAGACCTCTCGGGCTATGGCTACACCTTC; CDR3 protein: CASSVDLSGYGYTF
D gene: .; J gene: TRBJ1-5; V gene: TRBV6-1; clone size: .; CDR3 DNA: TGTGCCAGCAGTCCGTCGACAGGAAAATATAGCAATCAGCCCCAGCATTTT; CDR3 protein: CASSPSTGKYSNQPQHF
D gene: TRBD1; J gene: TRBJ2-2; V gene: TRBV4-2; clone size: .; CDR3 DNA: TGTGCCAGCAGCCAAAACCGGGACAGGGCGAACACCGGGGAGCTGTTTTTT; CDR3 protein: CASSQNRDRANTGELFF
D gene: .; J gene: TRBJ2-7; V gene: TRBV3-1; clone size: .; CDR3 DNA: TGTGCCAGCAGCCAAACCCAGGGCAACTACGAGCAGTACTTC; CDR3 protein: CASSQTQGNYEQYF
D gene: TRBD1; J gene: TRBJ1-1; V gene: TRBV7-2; clone size: many; CDR3 DNA: TGTGCCAGCAGCCCGACGACAGGGGGCGGCACTGAAGCTTTCTTT; CDR3 protein: CASSPTTGGGTEAFF
D gene: TRBD2; J gene: TRBJ2-5; V gene: TRBV30; clone size: .; CDR3 DNA: TGTGCCTGGAGTGTACTGACTAGCGGGGGGGGAGAGACCCAGTACTTC; CDR3 protein: CAWSVLTSGGGETQYF
D gene: .; J gene: TRBJ1-1; V gene: TRBV20-1; clone size: few; CDR3 DNA: TGCAGTGCTAGAGTGGTCACTGAAGCTTTCTTT; CDR3 protein: CSARVVTEAFF
D gene: TRBD1; J gene: TRBJ1-5; V gene: TRBV24-1; clone size: many; CDR3 DNA: TGTGCCACCAGTGATGGGACAGGGTCCCAGCATTTT; CDR3 protein: CATSDGTGSQHF
D gene: .; J gene: TRBJ1-1; V gene: TRBV29-1; clone size: .; CDR3 DNA: TGCAGCGTTCGCCCGCAGGGAGACACTGAAGCTTTCTTT; CDR3 protein: CSVRPQGDTEAFF
D gene: .; J gene: TRBJ1-1; V gene: TRBV25-1; clone size: few; CDR3 DNA: TGTGCCAGCAGTGAAAACCGAGAAGCTTTCTTT; CDR3 protein: CASSENREAFF
D gene: .; J gene: TRBJ1-1; V gene: TRBV10-1; clone size: many; CDR3 DNA: TGCGCCAGCAGTGTAACACTCAACACTGAAGCTTTCTTT; CDR3 protein: CASSVTLNTEAFF
D gene: .; J gene: TRBJ1-1; V gene: TRBV6-1; clone size: many; CDR3 DNA: TGTGCCAGCAGTGAAACTAGGGAGAACACTGAAGCTTTCTTT; CDR3 protein: CASSETRENTEAFF
D gene: TRBD1; J gene: TRBJ1-3; V gene: TRBV6-2/TRBV6-3; clone size: .; CDR3 DNA: TGTGCCAGCAGTTATATTTCGGGACAGGCTAACCCTGGAAACACCATATATTTT; CDR3 protein: CASSYISGQANPGNTIYF
D gene: .; J gene: TRBJ2-6; V gene: TRBV18; clone size: few; CDR3 DNA: TGTGCCAGCTCACCGTTACAGGGTACTGCTGGGGCCAACGTCCTGACTTTC; CDR3 protein: CASSPLQGTAGANVLTF
D gene: .; J gene: TRBJ1-5; V gene: TRBV6-1; clone size: many; CDR3 DNA: TGTGCCAGCAGTACCGCTCAGTATAGCAATCAGCCCCAGCATTTT; CDR3 protein: CASSTAQYSNQPQHF
D gene: .; J gene: TRBJ1-5; V gene: TRBV20-1; clone size: many; CDR3 DNA: TGCAGTGCTAGATACATAGGCAGTCAGCCCCAGCATTTT; CDR3 protein: CSARYIGSQPQHF
D gene: .; J gene: TRBJ1-2; V gene: TRBV9; clone size: .; CDR3 DNA: TGTGCCAGCAGCACCGCTGTCGGCTATGGCTACACCTTC; CDR3 protein: CASSTAVGYGYTF
D gene: .; J gene: TRBJ1-5; V gene: TRBV12-5; clone size: many; CDR3 DNA: TGTGCTAGCTCCAGCGAAAGGGCAGGACGATTCGGGTTGAGCAATCAGCCCCAGCATTTT; CDR3 protein: CASSSERAGRFGLSNQPQHF
D gene: .; J gene: TRBJ2-7; V gene: TRBV30; clone size: .; CDR3 DNA: TGTGCCTGGAACCCACAGGGAACCTACGAGCAGTACTTC; CDR3 protein: CAWNPQGTYEQYF
D gene: TRBD1; J gene: TRBJ2-5; V gene: TRBV5-5; clone size: many; CDR3 DNA: TGTGCCAGCAGTTCTCCCGGGACAGGGGGCTCTGAGACCCAGTACTTC; CDR3 protein: CASSSPGTGGSETQYF
D gene: .; J gene: TRBJ1-1; V gene: TRBV4-3; clone size: many; CDR3 DNA: TGCGCCAGCAGCCAGGGGAAGGTGAGCACTGAAGCTTTCTTT; CDR3 protein: CASSQGKVSTEAFF
D gene: TRBD2; J gene: TRBJ2-5; V gene: TRBV20-1; clone size: .; CDR3 DNA: TGCAGTGCTAGAGATCCCGGCGGGGGGGCCCAAGAGACCCAGTACTTC; CDR3 protein: CSARDPGGGAQETQYF
D gene: TRBD1; J gene: TRBJ2-7; V gene: TRBV27; clone size: many; CDR3 DNA: TGTGCCAGCAGTTCTGGGACAGGGGACGAGCAGTACTTC; CDR3 protein: CASSSGTGDEQYF
D gene: .; J gene: TRBJ2-3; V gene: TRBV12-3/TRBV12-4; clone size: .; CDR3 DNA: TGTGCCAGCAGCCGGACGACAGGTAGCACAGATACGCAGTATTTT; CDR3 protein: CASSRTTGSTDTQYF
D gene: TRBD1; J gene: TRBJ1-1; V gene: TRBV20-1; clone size: many; CDR3 DNA: TGCAGTGCTAGTGCCCGGGACAGGGGATTTTTAGCAGCTTTCTTT; CDR3 protein: CSASARDRGFLAAFF
D gene: .; J gene: TRBJ1-1; V gene: TRBV6-5; clone size: .; CDR3 DNA: TGTGCCAGCAGTTACTCATACTCGGCGGCAGGGAAACCTTTCTTT; CDR3 protein: CASSYSYSAAGKPFF
D gene: .; J gene: TRBJ2-2; V gene: TRBV7-3; clone size: many; CDR3 DNA: TGTGCCAGCAGCTTATACTCGGGAGCGGCCACCGGGGAGCTGTTTTTT; CDR3 protein: CASSLYSGAATGELFF
D gene: TRBD1; J gene: TRBJ2-2; V gene: TRBV11-2; clone size: many; CDR3 DNA: TGTGCCAGCAGCTTATATCTCACCGACAGGGGCGAGCTGTTTTTT; CDR3 protein: CASSLYLTDRGELFF
D gene: .; J gene: TRBJ1-1; V gene: TRBV6-5; clone size: many; CDR3 DNA: TGTGCCAGCAGGCTAACCTGGGGGGTCACTGAAGCTTTCTTT; CDR3 protein: CASRLTWGVTEAFF
D gene: TRBD1; J gene: TRBJ1-2; V gene: TRBV6-1; clone size: .; CDR3 DNA: TGTGCCACCCTAGCCGAGGGGGCTGGCGGCTACACCTTC; CDR3 protein: CATLAEGAGGYTF
D gene: .; J gene: TRBJ2-5; V gene: TRBV27; clone size: .; CDR3 DNA: TGTGCCAGCCGTAGGGCGTACCAAGAGACCCAGTACTTC; CDR3 protein: CASRRAYQETQYF
D gene: .; J gene: TRBJ1-3; V gene: TRBV7-9; clone size: many; CDR3 DNA: TGTGCCAGCAGCTTTAACGGAAGAAACACCATATATTTT; CDR3 protein: CASSFNGRNTIYF
D gene: .; J gene: TRBJ2-4; V gene: TRBV6-1; clone size: .; CDR3 DNA: TGTGCCAGCAAGCCGGGAGCCAAAAACATTAAGTACTTC; CDR3 protein: CASKPGAKNIKYF
D gene: .; J gene: TRBJ1-1; V gene: TRBV12-3/TRBV12-4; clone size: few; CDR3 DNA: TGTGCCAGCGATTTAACGGGAATTGTAGGGAACACTGAAGCTTTCTTT; CDR3 protein: CASDLTGIVGNTEAFF
D gene: .; J gene: TRBJ1-2; V gene: TRBV28; clone size: .; CDR3 DNA: TGTGCCAGCAGCCTGCCTCCAGGGGCGGGCTATGGCTACGCCTTC; CDR3 protein: CASSLPPGAGYGYAF
D gene: TRBD2; J gene: TRBJ2-7; V gene: TRBV6-4; clone size: many; CDR3 DNA: TGTGCCAGCCAGGGACCCCCAGGACTAGCGGGAGCCTACGAGCAGTACTTC; CDR3 protein: CASQGPPGLAGAYEQYF
D gene: .; J gene: TRBJ1-5; V gene: TRBV6-5; clone size: many; CDR3 DNA: TGTGCCAGCAGTCCAACAGCGAATCAGCCCCAGCATTTT; CDR3 protein: CASSPTANQPQHF
D gene: TRBD1; J gene: TRBJ1-1; V gene: TRBV27; clone size: many; CDR3 DNA: TGTGCCAGCAGTTTATCGGGCCAGGGGGCCGGACAAGCTTTCTTT; CDR3 protein: CASSLSGQGAGQAFF
D gene: TRBD1; J gene: TRBJ1-2; V gene: TRBV2; clone size: many; CDR3 DNA: TGTGCCAGCAGTGATGGTTCGGACAGGGATGTTTTTTATGGCTACACCTTC; CDR3 protein: CASSDGSDRDVFYGYTF
D gene: TRBD1; J gene: TRBJ1-6; V gene: TRBV24-1; clone size: .; CDR3 DNA: TGTGCCGCCCATCTGGAGACAGGGCGGAAAAATTCACCCCTCCACTTT; CDR3 protein: CAAHLETGRKNSPLHF
D gene: .; J gene: TRBJ1-1; V gene: TRBV29-1; clone size: many; CDR3 DNA: TGCAGCGTTAGGACAGTTTCTGAAGCTTTCTTT; CDR3 protein: CSVRTVSEAFF
D gene: .; J gene: TRBJ2-2; V gene: TRBV19; clone size: many; CDR3 DNA: TGTGCCAGTAGTCAGGGTCCCGGGGAGCTGTTTTTT; CDR3 protein: CASSQGPGELFF